This T cell receptor (beta chain) was recorded in a study of T cell responses to AZD1222 COVID-19 vaccine. Study results and caveats: Seropositive status at baseline applied to only a handful of AZD1222 recipients.

The germline gives CDR1 SNHLY, CDR2 FYNNEI. The CDR3 consists of 12 residues. Deletions cut 6 bases from V and 4 bases from J, with 9 bases between. TCRdb keeps only in-frame clones here, not all; method: immunoSEQ multiplex PCR. The table has around 120,000 clones, around 90% seen once. Details on this clone: The antigen remains unidentified.

The rearrangement uses TRBV2 and TRBJ1-1, with D perhaps TRBD1 (6 bases). The sequence was obtained from an adult who received the AZD1222 COVID-19 vaccine. The sample here was peripheral blood, taken 28 days after the second AZD1222 dose. The CDR3 reads CASRRGGTEAFF. The CDR3 bases are TGTGCCAGCAGGAGGGGGGGCACTGAAGCTTTCTTT.